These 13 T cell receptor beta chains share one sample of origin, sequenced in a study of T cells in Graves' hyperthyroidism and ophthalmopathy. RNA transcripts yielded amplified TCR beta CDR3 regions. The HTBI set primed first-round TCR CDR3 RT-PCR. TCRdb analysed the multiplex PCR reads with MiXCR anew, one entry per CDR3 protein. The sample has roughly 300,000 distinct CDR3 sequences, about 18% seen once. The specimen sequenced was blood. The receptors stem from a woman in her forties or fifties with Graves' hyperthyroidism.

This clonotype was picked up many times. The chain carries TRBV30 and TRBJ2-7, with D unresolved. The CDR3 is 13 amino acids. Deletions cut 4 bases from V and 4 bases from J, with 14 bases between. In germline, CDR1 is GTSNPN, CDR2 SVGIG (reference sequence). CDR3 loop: CAWNPRMGYEQYF. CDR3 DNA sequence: TGTGCCTGGAATCCAAGGATGGGATACGAGCAGTACTTC.

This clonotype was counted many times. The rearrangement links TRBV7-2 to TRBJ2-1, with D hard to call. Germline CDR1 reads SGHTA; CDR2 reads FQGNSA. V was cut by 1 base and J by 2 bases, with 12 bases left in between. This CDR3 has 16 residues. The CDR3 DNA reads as TGTGCCAGCAGCTTAGGTTGGGCCGAGACCTACAATGAGCAGTTCTTC. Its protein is CASSLGWAETYNEQFF.

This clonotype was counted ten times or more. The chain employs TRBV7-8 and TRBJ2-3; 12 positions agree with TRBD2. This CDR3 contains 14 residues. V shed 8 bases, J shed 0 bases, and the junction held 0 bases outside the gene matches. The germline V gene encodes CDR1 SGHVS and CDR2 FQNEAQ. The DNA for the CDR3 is TGTGCCAGCGGACTAGCGGGGAGCACAGATACGCAGTATTTT. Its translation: CASGLAGSTDTQYF.

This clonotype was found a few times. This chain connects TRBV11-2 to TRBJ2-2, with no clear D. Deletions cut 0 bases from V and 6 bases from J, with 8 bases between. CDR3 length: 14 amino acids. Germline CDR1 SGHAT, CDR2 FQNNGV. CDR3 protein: CASSLDRSAGELFF. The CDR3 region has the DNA TGTGCCAGCAGCTTAGACAGGTCGGCCGGGGAGCTGTTTTTT.

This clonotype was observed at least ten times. The CDR3 DNA sequence: TGTGCCAGCAGCCAAGATCAGGGGAACTCTTCACCCCTCCACTTT. It translates to CASSQDQGNSSPLHF. The gene calls are TRBV3-1 and TRBJ1-6, with D perhaps TRBD1 (6 bases). Deletions cut 0 bases from V and 9 bases from J, with 12 bases between. Germline CDR1 LGHDT, CDR2 YNNKEL (reference sequence). The CDR3 is made up of 15 amino acids.

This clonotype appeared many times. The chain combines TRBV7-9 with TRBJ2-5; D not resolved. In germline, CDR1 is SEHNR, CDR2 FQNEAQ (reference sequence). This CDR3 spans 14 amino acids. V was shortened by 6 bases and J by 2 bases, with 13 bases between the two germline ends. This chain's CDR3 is CASSPDRAQETQYF. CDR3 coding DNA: TGTGCCAGCAGTCCGGACCGAGCGCAAGAGACCCAGTACTTC.

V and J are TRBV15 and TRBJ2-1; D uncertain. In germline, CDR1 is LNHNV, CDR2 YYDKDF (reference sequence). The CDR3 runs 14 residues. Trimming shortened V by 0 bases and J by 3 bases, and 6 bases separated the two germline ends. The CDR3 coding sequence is TGTGCCACCAGCAGAGAGGCAGTCTACAATGAGCAGTTCTTC. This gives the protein CATSREAVYNEQFF.

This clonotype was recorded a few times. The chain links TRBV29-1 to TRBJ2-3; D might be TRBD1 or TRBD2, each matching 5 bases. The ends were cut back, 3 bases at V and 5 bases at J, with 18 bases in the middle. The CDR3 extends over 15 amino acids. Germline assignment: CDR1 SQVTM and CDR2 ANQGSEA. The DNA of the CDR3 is TGCAGCGTTGAGACCGGGGACGAGGTAGGAGATACGCAGTATTTT. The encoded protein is CSVETGDEVGDTQYF.

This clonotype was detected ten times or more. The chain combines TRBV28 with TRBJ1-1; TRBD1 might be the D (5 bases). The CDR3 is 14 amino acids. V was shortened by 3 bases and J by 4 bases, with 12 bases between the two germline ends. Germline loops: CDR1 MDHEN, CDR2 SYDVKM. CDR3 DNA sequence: TGTGCCAGCAGTTTTTCTGGGGGAGGCACTGAAGCTTTCTTT. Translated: CASSFSGGGTEAFF.

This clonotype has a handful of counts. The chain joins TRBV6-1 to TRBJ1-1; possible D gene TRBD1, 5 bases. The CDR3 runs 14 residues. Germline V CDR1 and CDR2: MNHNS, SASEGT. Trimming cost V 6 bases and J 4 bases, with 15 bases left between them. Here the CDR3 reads CASSARGPFTEAFF. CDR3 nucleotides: TGTGCCAGCAGCGCCCGGGGACCTTTCACTGAAGCTTTCTTT.

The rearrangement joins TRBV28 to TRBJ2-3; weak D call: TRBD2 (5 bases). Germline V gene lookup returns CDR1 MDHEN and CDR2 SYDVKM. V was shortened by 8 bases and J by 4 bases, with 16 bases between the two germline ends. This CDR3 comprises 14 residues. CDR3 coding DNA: TGTGCCAGCTCCCACGGGGTGTTTCCAGATACGCAGTATTTT. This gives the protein CASSHGVFPDTQYF.

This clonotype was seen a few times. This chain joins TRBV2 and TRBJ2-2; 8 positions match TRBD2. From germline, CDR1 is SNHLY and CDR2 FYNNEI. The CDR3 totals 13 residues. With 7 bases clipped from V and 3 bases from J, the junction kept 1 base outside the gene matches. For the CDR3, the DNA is TGTGCCAGCACGCGGGAGGACACCGGGGAGCTGTTTTTT. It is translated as CASTREDTGELFF.

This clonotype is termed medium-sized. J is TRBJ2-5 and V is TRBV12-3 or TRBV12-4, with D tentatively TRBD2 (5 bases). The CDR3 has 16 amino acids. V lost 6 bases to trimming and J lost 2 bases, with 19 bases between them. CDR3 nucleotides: TGTGCCAGCAGCCCAGAAGCGGTTATGGGACAAGAGACCCAGTACTTC. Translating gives CASSPEAVMGQETQYF.